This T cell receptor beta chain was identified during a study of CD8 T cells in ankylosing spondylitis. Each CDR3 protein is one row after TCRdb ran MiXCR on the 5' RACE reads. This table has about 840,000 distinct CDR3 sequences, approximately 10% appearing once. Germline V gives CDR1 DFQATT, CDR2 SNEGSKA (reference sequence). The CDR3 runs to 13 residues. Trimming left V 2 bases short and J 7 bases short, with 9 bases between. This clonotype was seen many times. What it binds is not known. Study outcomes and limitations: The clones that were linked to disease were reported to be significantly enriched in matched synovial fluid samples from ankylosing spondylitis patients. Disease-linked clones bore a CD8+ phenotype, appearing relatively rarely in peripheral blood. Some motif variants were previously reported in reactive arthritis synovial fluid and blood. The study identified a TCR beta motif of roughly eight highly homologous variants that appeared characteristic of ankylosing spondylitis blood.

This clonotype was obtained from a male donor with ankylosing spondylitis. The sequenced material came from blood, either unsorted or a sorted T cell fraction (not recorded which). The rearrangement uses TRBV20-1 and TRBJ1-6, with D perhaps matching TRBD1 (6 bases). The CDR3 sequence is CSARMGANSPLHF. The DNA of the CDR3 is TGCAGTGCTAGAATGGGGGCGAATTCACCCCTCCACTTT.